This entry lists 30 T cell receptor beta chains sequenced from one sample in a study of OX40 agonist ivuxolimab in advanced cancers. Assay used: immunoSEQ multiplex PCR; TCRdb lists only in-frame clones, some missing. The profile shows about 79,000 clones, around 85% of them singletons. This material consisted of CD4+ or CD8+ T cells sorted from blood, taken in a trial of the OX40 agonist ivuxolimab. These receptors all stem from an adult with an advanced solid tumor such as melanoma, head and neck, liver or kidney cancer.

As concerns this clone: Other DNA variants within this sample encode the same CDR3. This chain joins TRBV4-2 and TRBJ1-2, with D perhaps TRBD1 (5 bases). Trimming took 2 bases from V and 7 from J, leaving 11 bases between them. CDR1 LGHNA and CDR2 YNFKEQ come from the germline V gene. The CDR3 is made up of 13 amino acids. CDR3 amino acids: CASSQPDGTGYTF. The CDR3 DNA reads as TGTGCCAGCAGCCAACCAGACGGGACTGGCTACACCTTC.

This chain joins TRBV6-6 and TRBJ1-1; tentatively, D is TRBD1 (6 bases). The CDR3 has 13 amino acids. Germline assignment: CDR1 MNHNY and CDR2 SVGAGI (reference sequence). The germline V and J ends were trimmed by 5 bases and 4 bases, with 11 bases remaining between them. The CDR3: CASSNDRTTEAFF. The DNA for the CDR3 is TGTGCCAGCAGTAACGACAGGACCACTGAAGCTTTCTTT.

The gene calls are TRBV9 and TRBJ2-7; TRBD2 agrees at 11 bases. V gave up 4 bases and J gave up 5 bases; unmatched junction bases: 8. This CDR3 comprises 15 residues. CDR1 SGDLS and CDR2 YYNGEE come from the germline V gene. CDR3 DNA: TGTGCCAGCAGCACCCAATCTAGCGGGAGGAACGAGCAGTACTTC. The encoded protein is CASSTQSSGRNEQYF.

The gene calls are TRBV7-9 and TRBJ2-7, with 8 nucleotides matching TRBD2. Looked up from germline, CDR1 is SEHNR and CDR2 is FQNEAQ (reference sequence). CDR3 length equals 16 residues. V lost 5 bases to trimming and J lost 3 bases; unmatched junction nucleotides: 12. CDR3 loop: CASSLTPGLGRYEQYF. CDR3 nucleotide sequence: TGTGCCAGCAGCCTCACCCCGGGACTAGGCCGCTACGAGCAGTACTTC.

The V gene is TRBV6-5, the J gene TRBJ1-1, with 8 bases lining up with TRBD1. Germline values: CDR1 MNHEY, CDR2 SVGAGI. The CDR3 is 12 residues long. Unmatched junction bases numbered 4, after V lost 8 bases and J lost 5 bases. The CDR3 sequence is CASSRGLTEAFF. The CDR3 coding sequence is TGTGCCAGCTCCAGGGGGCTTACTGAAGCTTTCTTT.

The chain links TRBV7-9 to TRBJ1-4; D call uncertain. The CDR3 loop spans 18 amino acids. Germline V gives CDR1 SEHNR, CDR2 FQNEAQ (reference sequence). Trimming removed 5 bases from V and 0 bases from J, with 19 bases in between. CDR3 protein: CASSRRGGIGSTNEKLFF. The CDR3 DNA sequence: TGTGCCAGCAGCCGCCGGGGAGGAATAGGGTCAACTAATGAAAAACTGTTTTTT.

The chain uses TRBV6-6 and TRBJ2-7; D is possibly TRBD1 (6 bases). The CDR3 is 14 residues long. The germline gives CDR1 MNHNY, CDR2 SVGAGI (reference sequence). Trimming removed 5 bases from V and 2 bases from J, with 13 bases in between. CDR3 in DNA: TGTGCCAGCAGTCCACAGGGAAACACCTACGAGCAGTACTTC. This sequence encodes CASSPQGNTYEQYF.

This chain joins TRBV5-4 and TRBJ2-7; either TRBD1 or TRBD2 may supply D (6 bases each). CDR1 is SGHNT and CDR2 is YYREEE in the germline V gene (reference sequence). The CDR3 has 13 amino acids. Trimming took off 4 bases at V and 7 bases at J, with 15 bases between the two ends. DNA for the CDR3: TGTGCCAGCAGCGACGGAGGGGGGAGTGAGCAGTACTTC. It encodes CASSDGGGSEQYF.

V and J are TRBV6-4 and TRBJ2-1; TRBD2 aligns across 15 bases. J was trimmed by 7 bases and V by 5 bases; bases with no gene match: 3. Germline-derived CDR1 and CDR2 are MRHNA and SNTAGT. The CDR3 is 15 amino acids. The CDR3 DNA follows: TGTGCCAGCAGTCCCGGACTAGCGGGAGGGAATGAGCAGTTCTTC. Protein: CASSPGLAGGNEQFF.

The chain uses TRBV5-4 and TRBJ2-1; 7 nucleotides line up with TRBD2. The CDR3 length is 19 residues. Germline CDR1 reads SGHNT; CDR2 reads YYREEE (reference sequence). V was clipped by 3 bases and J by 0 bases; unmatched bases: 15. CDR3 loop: CASSSTQGLPESSYNEQFF. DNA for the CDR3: TGTGCCAGCAGCTCTACCCAGGGACTACCCGAGAGCTCCTACAATGAGCAGTTCTTC.

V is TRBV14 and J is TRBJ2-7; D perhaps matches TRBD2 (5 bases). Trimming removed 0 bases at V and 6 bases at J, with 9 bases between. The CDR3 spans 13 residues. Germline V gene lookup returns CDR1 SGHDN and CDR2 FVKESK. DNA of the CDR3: TGTGCCAGCAGCCAAGATCTAGCAGGCGAGCAGTACTTC. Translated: CASSQDLAGEQYF.

CDR3 in amino acids: CASKPGQRNTEAFF. In DNA form, the CDR3 reads TGTGCCAGCAAACCGGGACAGAGAAACACTGAAGCTTTCTTT. The chain is built from TRBV6-1 and TRBJ1-1; 7 bases are a match to TRBD1. Looked up from germline, CDR1 is MNHNS and CDR2 is SASEGT. The CDR3 contains 14 residues. Trimming cost V 7 bases and J 2 bases; bases outside gene matches: 7.

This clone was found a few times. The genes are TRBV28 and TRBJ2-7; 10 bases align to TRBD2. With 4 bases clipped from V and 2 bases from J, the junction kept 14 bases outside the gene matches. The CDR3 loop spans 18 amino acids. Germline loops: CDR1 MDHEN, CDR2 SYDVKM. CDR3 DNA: TGTGCCAGCAGTTATGTGGTGGCTAGCGGGAGTTGGACCTACGAGCAGTACTTC. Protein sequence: CASSYVVASGSWTYEQYF. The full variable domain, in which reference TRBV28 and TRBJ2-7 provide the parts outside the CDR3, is DVKVTQSSRYLVKRTGEKVFLECVQDMDHENMFWYRQDPGLGLRLIYFSYDVKMKEKGDIPEGYSVSREKKERFSLILESASTNQTSMYLCASSYVVASGSWTYEQYFGPGTRLTVT.

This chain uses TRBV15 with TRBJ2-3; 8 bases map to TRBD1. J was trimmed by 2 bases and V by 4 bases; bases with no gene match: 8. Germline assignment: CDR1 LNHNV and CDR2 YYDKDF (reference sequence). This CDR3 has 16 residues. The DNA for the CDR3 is TGTGCCACCAGCACCGAACAGGGGGTGTCCACAGATACGCAGTATTTT. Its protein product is CATSTEQGVSTDTQYF.

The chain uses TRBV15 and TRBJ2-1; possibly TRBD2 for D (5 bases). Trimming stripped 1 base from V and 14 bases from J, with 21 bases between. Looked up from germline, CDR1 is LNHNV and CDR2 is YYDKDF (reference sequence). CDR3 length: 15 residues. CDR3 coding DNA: TGTGCCACCAGCAGAGTAGGTAGCGAAAGCCTTGATAAGTTCTTC. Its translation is CATSRVGSESLDKFF.

The chain's CDR3 is CASSQGGAAYSPLHF. The CDR3 DNA follows: TGTGCCAGCAGCCAAGGGGGGGCCGCTTATTCACCCCTCCACTTT. The chain recombines TRBV16 with TRBJ1-6; possible D gene TRBD1, 6 bases. The length of the CDR3 is 15 residues. The germline CDR1 and CDR2 sequences are KGHSY and FQNENV. Trimming removed 2 bases from V and 8 bases from J, with 13 bases in between.

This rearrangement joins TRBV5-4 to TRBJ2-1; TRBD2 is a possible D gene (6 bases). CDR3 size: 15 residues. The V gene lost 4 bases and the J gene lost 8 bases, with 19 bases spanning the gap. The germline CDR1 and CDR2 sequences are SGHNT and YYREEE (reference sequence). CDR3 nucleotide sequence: TGTGCCAGCAGCCGAACTAGCAGCCCTAAGGATGAGCAGTTCTTC. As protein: CASSRTSSPKDEQFF. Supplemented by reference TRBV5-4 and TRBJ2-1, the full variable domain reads ETGVTQSPTHLIKTRGQQVTLRCSSQSGHNTVSWYQQALGQGPQFIFQYYREEENGRGNFPPRFSGLQFPNYSSELNVNALELDDSALYLCASSRTSSPKDEQFFGPGTRLTVL.

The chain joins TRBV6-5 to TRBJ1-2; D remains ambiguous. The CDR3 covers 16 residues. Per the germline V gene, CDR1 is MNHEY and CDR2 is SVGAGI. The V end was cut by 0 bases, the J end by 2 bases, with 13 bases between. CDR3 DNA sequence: TGTGCCAGCAGTTACTCGACTGTAGAGCTCAACTATGGCTACACCTTC. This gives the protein CASSYSTVELNYGYTF.

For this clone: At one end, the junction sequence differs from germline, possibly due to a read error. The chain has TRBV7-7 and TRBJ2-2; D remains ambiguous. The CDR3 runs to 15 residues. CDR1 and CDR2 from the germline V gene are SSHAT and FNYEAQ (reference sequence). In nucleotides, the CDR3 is TGTGCTAGCAGCTTAGACCCATGGAACACCGGGGAGCTGTTTTTT. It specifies CASSLDPWNTGELFF.

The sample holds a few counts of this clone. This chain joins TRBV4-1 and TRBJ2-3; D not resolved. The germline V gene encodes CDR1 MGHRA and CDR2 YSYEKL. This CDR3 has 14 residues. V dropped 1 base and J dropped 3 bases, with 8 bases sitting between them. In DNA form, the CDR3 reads TGCGCCAGCAGCCAAGTCCAATTAACAGATACGCAGTATTTT. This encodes CASSQVQLTDTQYF.

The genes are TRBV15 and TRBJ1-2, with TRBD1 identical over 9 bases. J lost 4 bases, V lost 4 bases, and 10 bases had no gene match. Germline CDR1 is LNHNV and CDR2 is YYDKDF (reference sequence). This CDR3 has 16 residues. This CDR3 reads CATSIERGTGFYGYTF. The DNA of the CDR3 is TGTGCCACCAGCATTGAACGCGGGACAGGGTTCTATGGCTACACCTTC.

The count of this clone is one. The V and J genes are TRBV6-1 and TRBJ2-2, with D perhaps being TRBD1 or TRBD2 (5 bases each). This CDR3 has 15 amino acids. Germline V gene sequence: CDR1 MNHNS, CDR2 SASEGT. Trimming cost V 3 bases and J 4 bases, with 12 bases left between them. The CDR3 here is CASSERGVSTGELFF. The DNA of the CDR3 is TGTGCCAGCAGTGAGAGGGGAGTTAGCACCGGGGAGCTGTTTTTT.

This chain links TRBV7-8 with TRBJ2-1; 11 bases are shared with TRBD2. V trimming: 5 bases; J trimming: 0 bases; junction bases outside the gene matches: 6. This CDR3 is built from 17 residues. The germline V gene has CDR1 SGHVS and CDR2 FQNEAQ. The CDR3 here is CASSPGLAVSSYNEQFF. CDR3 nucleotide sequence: TGTGCCAGCAGCCCGGGACTAGCGGTAAGCTCCTACAATGAGCAGTTCTTC. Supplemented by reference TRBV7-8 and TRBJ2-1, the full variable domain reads GAGVSQSPRYKVAKRGQDVALRCDPISGHVSLFWYQQALGQGPEFLTYFQNEAQLDKSGLPSDRFFAERPEGSVSTLKIQRTQQEDSAVYLCASSPGLAVSSYNEQFFGPGTRLTVL.

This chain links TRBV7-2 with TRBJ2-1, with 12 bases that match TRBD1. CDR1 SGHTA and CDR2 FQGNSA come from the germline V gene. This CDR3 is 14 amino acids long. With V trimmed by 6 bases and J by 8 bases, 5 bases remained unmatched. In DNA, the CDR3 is TGTGCCAGCAGTCGGGACAGGGGGCAGGATGAGCAGTTCTTC. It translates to CASSRDRGQDEQFF.

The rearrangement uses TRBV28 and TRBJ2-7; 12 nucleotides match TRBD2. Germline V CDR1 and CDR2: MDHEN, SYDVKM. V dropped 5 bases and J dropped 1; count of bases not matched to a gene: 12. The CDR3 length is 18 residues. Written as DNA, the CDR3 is TGTGCCAGCAGTCCGACTAGCGGGAGTGGCGGTTGGTCCTACGAGCAGTACTTC. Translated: CASSPTSGSGGWSYEQYF.

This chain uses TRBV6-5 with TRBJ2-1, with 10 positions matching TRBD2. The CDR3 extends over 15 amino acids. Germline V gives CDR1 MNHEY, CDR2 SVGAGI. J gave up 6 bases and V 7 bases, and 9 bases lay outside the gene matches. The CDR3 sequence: CASKDSGRMLNEQFF. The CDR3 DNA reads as TGTGCCAGCAAGGATAGCGGGAGGATGCTCAATGAGCAGTTCTTC.

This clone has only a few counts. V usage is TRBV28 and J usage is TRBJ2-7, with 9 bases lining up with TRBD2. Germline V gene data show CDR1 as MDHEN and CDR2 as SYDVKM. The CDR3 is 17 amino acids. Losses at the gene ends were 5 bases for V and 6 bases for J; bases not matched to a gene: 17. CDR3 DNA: TGTGCCAGCAGTAGAAGACTAGCGGAACCATACCTGGGCGAGCAGTACTTC. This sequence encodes CASSRRLAEPYLGEQYF.

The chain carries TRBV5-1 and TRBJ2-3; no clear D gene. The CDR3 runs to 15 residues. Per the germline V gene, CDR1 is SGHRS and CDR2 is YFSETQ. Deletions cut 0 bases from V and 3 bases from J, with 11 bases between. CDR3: CASSLGLLGTDTQYF. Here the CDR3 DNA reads TGCGCCAGCAGCTTGGGTCTTCTGGGGACAGATACGCAGTATTTT.

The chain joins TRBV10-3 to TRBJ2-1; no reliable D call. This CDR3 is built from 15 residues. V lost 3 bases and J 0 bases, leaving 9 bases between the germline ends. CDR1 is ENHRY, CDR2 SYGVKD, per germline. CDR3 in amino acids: CAISDVSSSYNEQFF. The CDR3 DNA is TGTGCCATCAGTGACGTAAGCAGCTCCTACAATGAGCAGTTCTTC.

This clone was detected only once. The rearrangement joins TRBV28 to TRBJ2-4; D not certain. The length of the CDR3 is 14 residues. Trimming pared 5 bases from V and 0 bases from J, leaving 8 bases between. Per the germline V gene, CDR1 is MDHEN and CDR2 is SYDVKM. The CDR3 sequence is CASSPRLAKNIQYF. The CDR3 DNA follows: TGTGCCAGCAGTCCCAGACTAGCCAAAAACATTCAGTACTTC.